This TCR beta chain appears in the sequencing data of a study of spatial heterogeneity in lung cancer. The CDR3 runs to 16 residues. Per germline, CDR1 SGHVS and CDR2 FQNEAQ. Trimming left V 4 bases short and J 4 bases short, with 18 bases between. The sample's time point: sample taken at primary tumor resection. This clonotype was detected ten times or more. The antigen is undetermined. Every molecule of TCR cDNA had its own unique molecular identifier. A single record per CDR3 protein comes from TCRdb applying MiXCR to the 5' RACE reads. The data contain about 48,000 distinct CDR3 sequences, under 6% of them singletons. Study conclusions and caveats: Tumor TCRs that were ubiquitous and expanded showed up in blood more at resection than follow-up.

The sequencing here drew on PBMCs, taken at surgery. The origin of this receptor is a male donor with early-stage non-small cell lung cancer. The chain joins TRBV7-8 to TRBJ2-3, with D tentatively TRBD1 (6 bases). The CDR3 reads CASSSYRVPAADTQYF. CDR3 DNA: TGTGCCAGCAGCTCATACAGGGTCCCTGCGGCAGATACGCAGTATTTT.